These 20 T cell receptor beta chains were sequenced from one sample in a study of Ad26.COV2.S vaccination and SARS-CoV-2 variants. Treatment reported: roughly 19 received Ad26.COV2.S at low or high dose, single or two shots; about 5 received placebo; per-sample allocation not given. On day 63 after the first injection, vaccine and placebo recipients gave samples. Produced via immunoSEQ multiplex PCR; TCRdb's table is partial and in-frame only. The sample has 430,000 or so clones, roughly 90% seen once. Sequenced here: peripheral blood, sampled in a trial of Ad26.COV2.S vaccine versus placebo. The source is a person aged 18 to 59 who received the Ad26.COV2.S COVID-19 vaccine or a placebo.

The rearrangement links TRBV7-2 to TRBJ2-5; D remains unclear. Germline V gene data show CDR1 as SGHTA and CDR2 as FQGNSA. Deletions cut 0 bases from V and 0 bases from J, with 5 bases between. The CDR3 has 14 residues. The CDR3 sequence: CASSLAGDQETQYF. CDR3 DNA: TGTGCCAGCAGCTTAGCAGGAGACCAAGAGACCCAGTACTTC.

The chain combines TRBV30 with TRBJ1-5, with 8 bases lining up with TRBD1. There are 19 residues in the CDR3. Germline CDR1 GTSNPN, CDR2 SVGIG (reference sequence). Trimming took 3 bases from V and 1 from J; bases not matched to a gene: 17. CDR3 DNA sequence: TGTGCCTGGAGCTTCGGGACAGGAACTTTTTCTTTGAGCAATCAGCCCCAGCATTTT. Translated: CAWSFGTGTFSLSNQPQHF.

The DNA of the CDR3 is TGCGCCAGCAGCCCAGGGCCTGGCAGCTACGAGCAGTACTTC. This sequence encodes CASSPGPGSYEQYF. This chain uses TRBV4-1 with TRBJ2-7, with D possibly TRBD1 on 5 matching bases. The CDR3 loop spans 14 amino acids. Germline CDR1 and CDR2: MGHRA and YSYEKL. V lost 4 bases and J lost 3, with 13 bases in between.

The V call is TRBV11-2, the J call TRBJ2-1; D remains unclear. Between the trimmed V and J ends, which lost 5 bases and 8 bases, there was a span of 7 bases. The V gene's germline CDR1 is SGHAT and CDR2 FQNNGV. This CDR3 spans 11 amino acids. The CDR3 here is CASSPIDEQFF. As DNA, the CDR3 is TGTGCCAGCAGCCCCATTGATGAGCAGTTCTTC.

This rearrangement joins TRBV7-3 to TRBJ2-5; 14 bases agree with TRBD2. The junction had 1 base not matched to a gene; V was cut back by 5 bases and J by 2 bases. The CDR3 runs 15 residues. Germline loops: CDR1 SGHTA, CDR2 FQGTGA. CDR3 nucleotide sequence: TGTGCCAGCAGCCGACTAGCGGGAGGGCAAGAGACCCAGTACTTC. Residues: CASSRLAGGQETQYF.

This chain uses TRBV5-1 with TRBJ2-7, with D hard to call. With 5 bases removed from V and 6 bases from J, the gap between germline ends came to 9 bases. The CDR3 length is 11 residues. The germline V gene has CDR1 SGHRS and CDR2 YFSETQ. The CDR3 spells CASRDNGEQYF. The DNA of the CDR3 is TGCGCCAGCAGAGATAATGGCGAGCAGTACTTC.

Remarks on this clone: This sample includes further DNA sequences coding for the same CDR3. The chain recombines TRBV6-6 with TRBJ1-5; no reliable D call. V shed 3 bases and J shed 1 base, with 4 bases lying between them. The CDR3 has 13 residues. The V gene's germline CDR1 is MNHNY and CDR2 SVGAGI (reference sequence). The CDR3 region has the DNA TGTGCCAGCAGTTATGTGAGCAATCAGCCCCAGCATTTT. It is translated as CASSYVSNQPQHF.

This clone was picked up one time. V is TRBV10-3 and J is TRBJ2-5, with 16 bases lining up with TRBD2. The CDR3 length is 17 residues. From germline, CDR1 is ENHRY and CDR2 SYGVKD. The trim removed 8 bases at V and 2 bases at J, leaving 8 bases unmatched. CDR3 DNA: TGTGCCATCGGGGGGGGACTAGCGGGAGGGCGGCAAGAGACCCAGTACTTC. Amino acids: CAIGGGLAGGRQETQYF.

This sequence joins TRBV6-2 or TRBV6-3 and TRBJ2-7, with TRBD2 as a possible D gene (6 bases). Germline CDR1 and CDR2: MNHEY and SVGEGT. The CDR3 consists of 13 residues. Trimming removed 5 bases from V and 5 bases from J, with 13 bases in between. CDR3: CASSRSGGHEQYF. In DNA form, the CDR3 reads TGTGCCAGCAGTCGAAGTGGAGGGCACGAGCAGTACTTC.

The chain is built from TRBV7-8 and TRBJ1-1; TRBD1 matches at 8 bases. The CDR3 totals 13 residues. V lost 5 bases to trimming and J lost 8 bases; unmatched junction nucleotides: 7. Germline V gene sequence: CDR1 SGHVS, CDR2 FQNEAQ. This CDR3 reads CASSRDRGSEAFF. The CDR3 coding sequence is TGTGCCAGCAGCCGAGACAGGGGCTCCGAAGCTTTCTTT. Using reference TRBV7-8 and TRBJ1-1 for the parts outside the CDR3, the full variable domain is GAGVSQSPRYKVAKRGQDVALRCDPISGHVSLFWYQQALGQGPEFLTYFQNEAQLDKSGLPSDRFFAERPEGSVSTLKIQRTQQEDSAVYLCASSRDRGSEAFFGQGTRLTVV.

The gene calls are TRBV20-1 and TRBJ1-1; no definite D call. The CDR3 covers 11 residues. The germline V gene encodes CDR1 DFQATT and CDR2 SNEGSKA (reference sequence). CDR3 DNA sequence: TGCAGCGCCCGAAACTTGGGTGAAGCTTTCTTT. It encodes CSARNLGEAFF.

V is TRBV14 and J is TRBJ2-1, with 8 bases aligning to TRBD2. The junction had 10 bases not matched to a gene; V was cut back by 0 bases and J by 6 bases. CDR3 length equals 17 residues. Germline-derived CDR1 and CDR2 are SGHDN and FVKESK. The CDR3 DNA is TGTGCCAGCAGCCAAGATTGGAGGCTAGCGGGCACCAATGAGCAGTTCTTC. Translation gives CASSQDWRLAGTNEQFF.

The CDR3 sequence: CASSFVAGVGGGELFF. CDR3 nucleotides: TGTGCCAGCAGCTTCGTAGCGGGAGTTGGTGGCGGGGAGCTGTTTTTT. V and J are TRBV11-3 and TRBJ2-2; 9 nucleotides match TRBD2. Germline CDR1 SGHNT, CDR2 YENEEA. Trimming at V came to 3 bases and at J to 7 bases, leaving 9 bases not matched to a gene. The CDR3 totals 16 residues.

The chain has TRBV11-3 and TRBJ2-1; 9 bases map to TRBD2. The CDR3 is 15 amino acids. V was pared by 5 bases and J by 10 bases, with 12 bases of the junction left unmatched. The germline gives CDR1 SGHNT, CDR2 YENEEA. The CDR3 DNA reads TGTGCCAGCAGCAGGAGCGGGGGGACTCCCCGGGAGCAGTTCTTC. Translating gives CASSRSGGTPREQFF.

V usage is TRBV7-3 and J usage is TRBJ2-1, with 7 bases that match TRBD2. CDR3 length equals 18 residues. With 10 bases clipped from V and 5 bases from J, the junction kept 23 bases outside the gene matches. Looked up from germline, CDR1 is SGHTA and CDR2 is FQGTGA. CDR3 bases: TGTGCCATCCCAGCGGCTAGCGGAAAAGTGGTCCGTAACAATGAGCAGTTCTTC. It codes for CAIPAASGKVVRNNEQFF.

The chain has TRBV4-1 and TRBJ2-7; 11 positions agree with TRBD2. This CDR3 region has 16 residues. Germline CDR1 is MGHRA and CDR2 is YSYEKL. V lost 1 base, J lost 3 bases, and 5 bases stayed unmatched. CDR3 bases: TGCGCCAGCAGCCAAGCTTGGCTAGCGGGAGGCTACGAGCAGTACTTC. Encoded protein: CASSQAWLAGGYEQYF.

V is TRBV2 and J is TRBJ2-1; D is unresolved. From germline, CDR1 is SNHLY and CDR2 FYNNEI. The CDR3 totals 15 residues. V lost 4 bases, J lost 0 bases, and 10 bases lay in between. The chain's CDR3 is CASSVGRISYNEQFF. Written as DNA, the CDR3 is TGTGCCAGCAGTGTGGGCAGGATCTCCTACAATGAGCAGTTCTTC.

The V call is TRBV6-5, the J call TRBJ2-1, with 9 bases identical to TRBD2. Trimming cost V 7 bases and J 5 bases; bases outside gene matches: 6. The CDR3 totals 14 residues. Germline assignment: CDR1 MNHEY and CDR2 SVGAGI. CDR3 DNA sequence: TGTGCCAGCAAAGGAGCGGGAGGCGACAATGAGCAGTTCTTC. Translated, it gives CASKGAGGDNEQFF.

V is TRBV24-1 and J is TRBJ2-3; 8 positions match TRBD2. Losses at the gene ends were 5 bases for V and 6 bases for J; bases not matched to a gene: 9. The CDR3 totals 15 residues. CDR1 is KGHDR and CDR2 is SFDVKD in the germline V gene. CDR3 sequence (DNA): TGTGCCACCAGTGGTAGAGCGGGGGCAGAGGATACGCAGTATTTT. Translation gives CATSGRAGAEDTQYF.

This rearrangement joins TRBV27 to TRBJ2-5; D possibly uses TRBD1 or TRBD2 (6 bases each). The V end lost 6 bases, the J end lost 2 bases, and 16 bases lay between the germline ends. CDR3 size: 15 residues. Germline V gene lookup returns CDR1 MNHEY and CDR2 SMNVEV (reference sequence). The DNA for the CDR3 is TGTGCCAGCAGACCCCTTGGGGGGCTGCAAGAGACCCAGTACTTC. Encoded protein: CASRPLGGLQETQYF.